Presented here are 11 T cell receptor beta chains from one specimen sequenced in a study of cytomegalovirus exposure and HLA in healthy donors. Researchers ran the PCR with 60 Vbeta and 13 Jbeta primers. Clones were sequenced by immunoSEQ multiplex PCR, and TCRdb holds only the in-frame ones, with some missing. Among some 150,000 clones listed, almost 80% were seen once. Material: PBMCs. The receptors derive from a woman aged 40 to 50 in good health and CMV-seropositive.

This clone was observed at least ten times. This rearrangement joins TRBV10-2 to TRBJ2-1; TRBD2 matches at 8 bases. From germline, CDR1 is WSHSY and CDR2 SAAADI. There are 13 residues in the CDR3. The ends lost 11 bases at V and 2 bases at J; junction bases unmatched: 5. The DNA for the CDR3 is TGCGCCGTGTCCGGGGGGGCCTACAATGAGCAGTTCTTC. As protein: CAVSGGAYNEQFF.

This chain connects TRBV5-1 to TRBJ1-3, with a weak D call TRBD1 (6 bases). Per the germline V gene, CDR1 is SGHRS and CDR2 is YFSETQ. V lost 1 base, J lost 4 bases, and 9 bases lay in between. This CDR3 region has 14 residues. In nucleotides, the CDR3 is TGCGCCAGCAGCTTGACAGGGCCCGGAAACACCATATATTTT. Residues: CASSLTGPGNTIYF.

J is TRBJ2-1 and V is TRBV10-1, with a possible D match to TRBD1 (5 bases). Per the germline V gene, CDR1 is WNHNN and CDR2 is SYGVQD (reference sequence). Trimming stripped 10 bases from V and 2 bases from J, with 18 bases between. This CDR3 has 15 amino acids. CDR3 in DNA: TGCGCCACAAGCGCTAAGGGGCTAGCCTACAATGAGCAGTTCTTC. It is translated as CATSAKGLAYNEQFF.

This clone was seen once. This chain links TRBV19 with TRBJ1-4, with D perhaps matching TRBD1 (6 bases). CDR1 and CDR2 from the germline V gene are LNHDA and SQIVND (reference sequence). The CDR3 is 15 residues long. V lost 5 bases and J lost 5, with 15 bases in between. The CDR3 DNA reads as TGTGCCAGTAGTTCAACCCCCGGGACAAATGAAAAACTGTTTTTT. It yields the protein CASSSTPGTNEKLFF.

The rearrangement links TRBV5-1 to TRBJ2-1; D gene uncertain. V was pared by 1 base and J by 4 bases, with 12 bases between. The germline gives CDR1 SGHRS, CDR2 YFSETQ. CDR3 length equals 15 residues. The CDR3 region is CASSLSSSPYNEQFF. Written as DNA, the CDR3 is TGCGCCAGCAGCTTGTCGAGCTCGCCTTACAATGAGCAGTTCTTC.

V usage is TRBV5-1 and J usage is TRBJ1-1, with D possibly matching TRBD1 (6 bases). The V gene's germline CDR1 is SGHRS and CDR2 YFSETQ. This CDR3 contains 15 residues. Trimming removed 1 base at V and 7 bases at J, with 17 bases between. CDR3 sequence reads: CASSLSGTRGVEAFF. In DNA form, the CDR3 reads TGCGCCAGCAGCTTGTCGGGTACCAGGGGCGTTGAAGCTTTCTTT.

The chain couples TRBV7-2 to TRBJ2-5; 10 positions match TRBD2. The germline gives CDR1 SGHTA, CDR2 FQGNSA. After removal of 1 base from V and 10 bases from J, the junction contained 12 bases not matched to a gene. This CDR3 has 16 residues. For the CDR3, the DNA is TGTGCCAGCAGCTTAGTTACGTCGCGGACTAGCGGAGTCCAGTACTTC. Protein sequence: CASSLVTSRTSGVQYF.

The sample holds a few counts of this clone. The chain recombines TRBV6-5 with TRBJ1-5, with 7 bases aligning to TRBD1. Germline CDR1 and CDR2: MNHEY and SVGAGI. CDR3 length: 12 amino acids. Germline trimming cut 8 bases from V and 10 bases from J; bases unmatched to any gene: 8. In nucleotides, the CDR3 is TGTGCCAGCGGGGACAGCCGGTCCCCCCAGCATTTT. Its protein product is CASGDSRSPQHF.

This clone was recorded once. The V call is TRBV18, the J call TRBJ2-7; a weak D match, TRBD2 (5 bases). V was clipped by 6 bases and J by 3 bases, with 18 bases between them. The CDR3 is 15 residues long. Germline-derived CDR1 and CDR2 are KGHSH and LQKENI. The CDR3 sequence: CASSQRGQSGYEQYF. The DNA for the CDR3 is TGTGCCAGCTCCCAACGCGGGCAGAGTGGCTACGAGCAGTACTTC.

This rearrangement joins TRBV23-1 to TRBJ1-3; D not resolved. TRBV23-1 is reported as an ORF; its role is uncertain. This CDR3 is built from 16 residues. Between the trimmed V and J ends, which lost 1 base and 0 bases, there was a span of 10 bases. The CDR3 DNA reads TGCGCCAGCAGTCAATTAGAACGTATCTCTGGAAACACCATATATTTT. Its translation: CASSQLERISGNTIYF.

CDR3 sequence: CASSDRDRAVRTQYF. For the CDR3, the DNA is TGTGCCAGCAGTGACAGGGACAGGGCCGTTCGGACCCAGTACTTC. The chain recombines TRBV6-1 with TRBJ2-5; TRBD1 matches 9 bases. CDR3 length equals 15 residues. The V gene's germline CDR1 is MNHNS and CDR2 SASEGT. After removal of 3 bases from V and 7 bases from J, the junction contained 9 bases not matched to a gene.